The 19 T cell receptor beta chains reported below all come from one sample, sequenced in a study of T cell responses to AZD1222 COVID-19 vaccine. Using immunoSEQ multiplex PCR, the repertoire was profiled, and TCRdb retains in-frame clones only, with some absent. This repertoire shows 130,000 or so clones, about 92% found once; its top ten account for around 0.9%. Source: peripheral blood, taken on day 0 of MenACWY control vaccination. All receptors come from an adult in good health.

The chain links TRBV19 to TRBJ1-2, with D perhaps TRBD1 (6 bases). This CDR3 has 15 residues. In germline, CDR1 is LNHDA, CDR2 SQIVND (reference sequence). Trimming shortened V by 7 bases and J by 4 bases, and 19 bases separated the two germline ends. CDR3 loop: CASILQGSESYGYTF. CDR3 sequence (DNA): TGTGCCAGTATACTACAGGGATCCGAATCCTATGGCTACACCTTC.

The CDR3 bases are TGTGCCAGTAGGTTGGACAGGAGCTCCTACAATGAGCAGTTCTTC. Its translation is CASRLDRSSYNEQFF. This chain connects TRBV19 to TRBJ2-1, with 7 bases matching TRBD1. There are 15 residues in the CDR3. With 6 bases clipped from V and 0 bases from J, the junction kept 5 bases outside the gene matches. From germline, CDR1 is LNHDA and CDR2 SQIVND (reference sequence). Full variable domain (outside the CDR3, taken from reference TRBV19 and TRBJ2-1): DGGITQSPKYLFRKEGQNVTLSCEQNLNHDAMYWYRQDPGQGLRLIYYSQIVNDFQKGDIAEGYSVSREKKESFPLTVTSAQKNPTAFYLCASRLDRSSYNEQFFGPGTRLTVL.

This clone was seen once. The CDR3 region has the DNA TGTGCCAGCAGCTTTACTAGCACTTCGAACACCGGGGAGCTGTTTTTT. This sequence encodes CASSFTSTSNTGELFF. The chain combines TRBV9 with TRBJ2-2; possible D gene TRBD2, 6 bases. The CDR3 has 16 residues. V lost 4 bases to trimming and J lost 0 bases, with 13 bases between them. Germline-derived CDR1 and CDR2 are SGDLS and YYNGEE.

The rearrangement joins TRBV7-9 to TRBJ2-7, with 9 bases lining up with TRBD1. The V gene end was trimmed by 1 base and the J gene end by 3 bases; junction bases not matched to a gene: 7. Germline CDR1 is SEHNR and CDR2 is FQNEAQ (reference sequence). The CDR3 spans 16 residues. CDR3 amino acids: CASSLDRGQGRYEQYF. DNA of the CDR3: TGTGCCAGCAGCTTAGATCGGGGACAGGGACGCTACGAGCAGTACTTC.

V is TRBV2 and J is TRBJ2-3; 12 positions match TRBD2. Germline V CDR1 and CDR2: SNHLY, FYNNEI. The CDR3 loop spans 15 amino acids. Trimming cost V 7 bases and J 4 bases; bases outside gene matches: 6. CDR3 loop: CASTWTSGIPDTQYF. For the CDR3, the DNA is TGTGCCAGCACCTGGACTAGCGGGATTCCAGATACGCAGTATTTT.

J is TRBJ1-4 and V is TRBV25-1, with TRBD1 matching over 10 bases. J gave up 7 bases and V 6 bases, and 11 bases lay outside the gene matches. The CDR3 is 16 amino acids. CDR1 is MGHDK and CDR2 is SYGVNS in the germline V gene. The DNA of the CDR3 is TGTGCCAGCAGCATACTCGTCTGGACAGGGGGTGAAAAACTGTTTTTT. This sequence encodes CASSILVWTGGEKLFF.

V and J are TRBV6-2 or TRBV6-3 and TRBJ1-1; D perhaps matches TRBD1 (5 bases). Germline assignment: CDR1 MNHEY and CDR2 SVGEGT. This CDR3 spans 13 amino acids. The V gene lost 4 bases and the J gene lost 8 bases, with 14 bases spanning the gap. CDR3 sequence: CASSFGGIWEAFF. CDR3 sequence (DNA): TGTGCCAGCAGTTTCGGGGGGATCTGGGAAGCTTTCTTT.

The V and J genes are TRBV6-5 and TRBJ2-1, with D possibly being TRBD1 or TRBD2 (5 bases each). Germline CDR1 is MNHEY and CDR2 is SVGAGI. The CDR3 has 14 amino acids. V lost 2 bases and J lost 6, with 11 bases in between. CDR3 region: CASSYGTQGNEQFF. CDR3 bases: TGTGCCAGCAGTTACGGGACGCAGGGCAATGAGCAGTTCTTC.

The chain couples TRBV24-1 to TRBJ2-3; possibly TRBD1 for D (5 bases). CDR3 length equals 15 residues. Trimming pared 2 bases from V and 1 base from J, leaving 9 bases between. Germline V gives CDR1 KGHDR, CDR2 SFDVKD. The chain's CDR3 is CATSDSGSGTDTQYF. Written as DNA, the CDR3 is TGTGCCACCAGTGATTCAGGGTCGGGCACAGATACGCAGTATTTT.

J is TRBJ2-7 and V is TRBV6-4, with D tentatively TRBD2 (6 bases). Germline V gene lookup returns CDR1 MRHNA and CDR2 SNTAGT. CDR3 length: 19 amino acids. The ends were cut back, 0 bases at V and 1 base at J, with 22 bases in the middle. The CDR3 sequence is CASSDSSQRYLRDSYEQYF. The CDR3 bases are TGTGCCAGCAGTGACTCCAGTCAGCGGTATTTGCGGGATTCCTACGAGCAGTACTTC.

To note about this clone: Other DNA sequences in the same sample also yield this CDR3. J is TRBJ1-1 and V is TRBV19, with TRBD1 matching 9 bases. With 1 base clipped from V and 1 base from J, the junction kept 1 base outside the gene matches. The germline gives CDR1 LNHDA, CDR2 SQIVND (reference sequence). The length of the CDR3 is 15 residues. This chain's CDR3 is CASSIVGQGNTEAFF. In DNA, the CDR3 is TGTGCCAGTAGTATAGTGGGACAGGGGAACACTGAAGCTTTCTTT.

CDR3 sequence: CATERERGNEQFF. The CDR3 nucleotides are TGTGCCACAGAGCGGGAGAGGGGTAATGAGCAGTTCTTC. The chain links TRBV2 to TRBJ2-1; 8 nucleotides line up with TRBD2. With 10 bases clipped from V and 7 bases from J, the junction kept 9 bases outside the gene matches. In germline, CDR1 is SNHLY, CDR2 FYNNEI. The length of the CDR3 is 13 residues.

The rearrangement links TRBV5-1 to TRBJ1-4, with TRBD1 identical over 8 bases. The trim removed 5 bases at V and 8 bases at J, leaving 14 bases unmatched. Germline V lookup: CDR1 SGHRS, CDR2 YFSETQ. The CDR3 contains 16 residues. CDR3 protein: CASRSNRGPGGEKLFF. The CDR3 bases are TGCGCCAGCAGGAGCAACAGGGGCCCAGGGGGCGAAAAACTGTTTTTT.

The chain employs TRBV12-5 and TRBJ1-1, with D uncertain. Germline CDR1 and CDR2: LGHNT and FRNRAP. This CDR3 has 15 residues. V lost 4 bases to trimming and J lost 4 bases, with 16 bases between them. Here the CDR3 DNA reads TGTGCTAGTGGTTCTGAAACGAGACATTCCACTGAAGCTTTCTTT. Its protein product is CASGSETRHSTEAFF.

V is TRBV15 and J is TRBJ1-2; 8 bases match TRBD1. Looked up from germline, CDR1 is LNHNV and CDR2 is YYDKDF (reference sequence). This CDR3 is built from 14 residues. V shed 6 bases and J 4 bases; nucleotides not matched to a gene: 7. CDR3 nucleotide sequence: TGTGCCACCAGTAGGACAGGGAATTTCTATGGCTACACCTTC. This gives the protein CATSRTGNFYGYTF.

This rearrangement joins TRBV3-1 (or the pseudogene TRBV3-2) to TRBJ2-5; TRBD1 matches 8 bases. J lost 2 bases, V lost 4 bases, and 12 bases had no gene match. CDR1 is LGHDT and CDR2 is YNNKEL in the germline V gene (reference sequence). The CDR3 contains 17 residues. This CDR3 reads CASSPPRDRGKQETQYF. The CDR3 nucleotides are TGTGCCAGCAGCCCGCCACGTGACAGGGGCAAACAAGAGACCCAGTACTTC.

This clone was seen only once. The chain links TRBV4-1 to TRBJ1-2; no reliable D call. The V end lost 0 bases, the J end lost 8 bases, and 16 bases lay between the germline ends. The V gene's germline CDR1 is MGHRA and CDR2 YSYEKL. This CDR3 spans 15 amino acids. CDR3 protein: CASSQDTGYDGGYTF. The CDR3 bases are TGCGCCAGCAGCCAAGATACGGGATACGATGGGGGCTACACCTTC.

CDR3 in DNA: TGTGCCAGCAGTTACGTGACGCAGGGTGGACAGCCCCAGCATTTT. It codes for CASSYVTQGGQPQHF. V usage is TRBV6-2 or TRBV6-3 and J usage is TRBJ1-5; D is perhaps TRBD1 (5 bases). The V and J ends lost 2 bases and 7 bases respectively, with 15 bases between them. CDR1 and CDR2 (germline): MNHEY, SVGEGT. The CDR3 consists of 15 residues.

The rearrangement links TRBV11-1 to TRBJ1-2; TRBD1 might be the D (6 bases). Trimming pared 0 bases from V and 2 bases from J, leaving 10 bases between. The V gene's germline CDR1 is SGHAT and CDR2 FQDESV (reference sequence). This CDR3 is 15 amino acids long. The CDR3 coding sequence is TGTGCCAGCAGCTTAGCCGGACAGTTAAACTATGGCTACACCTTC. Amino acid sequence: CASSLAGQLNYGYTF.